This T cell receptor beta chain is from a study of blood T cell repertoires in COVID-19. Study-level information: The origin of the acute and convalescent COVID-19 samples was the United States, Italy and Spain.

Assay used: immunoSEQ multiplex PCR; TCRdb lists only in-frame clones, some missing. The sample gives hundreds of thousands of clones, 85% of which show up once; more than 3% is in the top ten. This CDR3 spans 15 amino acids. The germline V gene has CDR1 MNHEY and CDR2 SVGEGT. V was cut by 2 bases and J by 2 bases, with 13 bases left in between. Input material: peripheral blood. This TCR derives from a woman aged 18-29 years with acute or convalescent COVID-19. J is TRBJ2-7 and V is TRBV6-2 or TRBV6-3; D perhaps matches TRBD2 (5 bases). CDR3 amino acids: CASSYAGERAYEQYF. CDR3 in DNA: TGTGCCAGCAGTTACGCTGGGGAGCGAGCCTACGAGCAGTACTTC.